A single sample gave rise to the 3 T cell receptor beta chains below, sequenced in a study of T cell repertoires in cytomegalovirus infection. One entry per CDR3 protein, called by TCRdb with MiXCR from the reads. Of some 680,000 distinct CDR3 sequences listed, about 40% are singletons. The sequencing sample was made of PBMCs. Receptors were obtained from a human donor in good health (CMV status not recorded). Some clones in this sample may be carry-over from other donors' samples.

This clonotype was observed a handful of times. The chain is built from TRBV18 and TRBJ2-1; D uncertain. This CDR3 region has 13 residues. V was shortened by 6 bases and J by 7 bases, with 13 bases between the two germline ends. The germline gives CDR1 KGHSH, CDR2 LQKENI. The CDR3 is CASSPNPWNEQFF. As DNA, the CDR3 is TGTGCCAGCTCTCCCAATCCGTGGAATGAGCAGTTCTTC.

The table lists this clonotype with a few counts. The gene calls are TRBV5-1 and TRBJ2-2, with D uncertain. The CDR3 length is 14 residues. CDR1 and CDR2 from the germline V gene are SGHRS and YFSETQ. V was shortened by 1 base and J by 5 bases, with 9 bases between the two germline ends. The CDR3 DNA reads TGCGCCAGCAGCTTGCAGGTGGATACCGGGGAGCTGTTTTTT. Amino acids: CASSLQVDTGELFF.

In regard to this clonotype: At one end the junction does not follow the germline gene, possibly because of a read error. CDR3: CASSRDGEKLLF. The CDR3 nucleotides read TGTGCCAGCAGTCGGGACGGAGAAAAACTGTTGTTT. The rearrangement joins TRBV7-8 to TRBJ1-4, with D perhaps matching TRBD1 (5 bases). CDR3 length: 12 residues. The germline gives CDR1 SGHVS, CDR2 FQNEAQ.